The clone carrying this T cell receptor (beta chain) showed up just once. This sample stems from a study of blood T cell repertoires in COVID-19. In the authors' methods: Amplification from reference gene primers served as the basis for estimated nucleated cell counts. Sequencing used immunoSEQ multiplex PCR; TCRdb keeps in-frame clones, though not all of them. Clone size and V and J calls were adopted from that table, with D and trimming inferred from the DNA. The table includes about 250,000 clones, 80% to 85% detected once. The sequence was collected from a woman between 35 and 50 years old who had recovered from COVID-19. The sequencing sample was made of peripheral blood.

The CDR3 region has the DNA TGTGCCAGCAGCCAGGGGCGTGGTGAGCAGTTCTTC. Amino acid sequence: CASSQGRGEQFF. This chain links TRBV3-1 (or the pseudogene TRBV3-2) with TRBJ2-1, with a tentative D call TRBD1 (5 bases). The CDR3 runs to 12 residues. Germline V gene data show CDR1 as LGHDT and CDR2 as YNNKEL (reference sequence). Trimming cost V 3 bases and J 9 bases, with 9 bases left between them.